The T cell receptor beta chain described here comes from a study of blood T cell repertoires in COVID-19. Overall study: Samples came from the United States, Italy and Spain, spanning acute and convalescent COVID-19. Sources were T cells, B-cell-depleted T cells, or PBMCs; the material itself was cDNA or gDNA.

In the original analysis: By means of reference gene primer amplification, nucleated cell counts were estimated. Profiled with immunoSEQ multiplex PCR; TCRdb holds only in-frame clones, not every one. That table is the source of V, J and clone size, and D and trimming were worked out from the DNA. The sample has about 150,000 clones, about 80% seen once. This clone occurred once. The CDR3 is 16 amino acids. Unmatched junction bases numbered 5, after V lost 1 base and J lost 10 bases. Germline V gene lookup returns CDR1 KGHDR and CDR2 SFDVKD. This receptor was obtained from a man aged 55 to 70 with acute or convalescent COVID-19. This sequence joins TRBV24-1 and TRBJ2-2; 13 bases agree with TRBD2. The specimen sequenced was peripheral blood. The DNA for the CDR3 is TGTGCCACCAGTGATTTTGGACTAGCGGGAGTTTCGGAGCTGTTTTTT. Protein sequence: CATSDFGLAGVSELFF.